What follows are 30 T cell receptor beta chains derived from one specimen sequenced in a study of glioma-infiltrating T cells. TCR alpha and beta CDR3 regions were amplified from RNA using iRepertoire nested multiplex PCR. TCRdb re-called the multiplex PCR reads through MiXCR, storing one row per CDR3 protein. The repertoire includes about 130,000 distinct CDR3 sequences, around 25% of them detected once, and 25% to 30% sits in the top ten. The sequencing input was glioma tissue, nonneoplastic brain tissue, or PBMCs (not recorded which). All receptors come from a human donor with low-grade glioma or glioblastoma, undergoing nonglioma brain surgery, or in good health (not recorded which).

The chain links TRBV12-3 or TRBV12-4 to TRBJ2-3; TRBD2 aligns across 8 bases. The CDR3 consists of 15 residues. J gave up 5 bases and V 5 bases, and 9 bases lay outside the gene matches. The CDR3 nucleotides are TGTGCCAGCAGTATCTCGGGGGGGCCAGGAGATACGCAGTATTTT. It encodes CASSISGGPGDTQYF.

A few counts support this clonotype. This chain connects TRBV24-1 to TRBJ2-1, with D unresolved. Germline CDR1 and CDR2: KGHDR and SFDVKD. This CDR3 comprises 14 residues. The V end was cut by 3 bases, the J end by 6 bases, with 11 bases between. This CDR3 reads CATSDNPALNEQFF. The CDR3 DNA reads TGTGCCACCAGTGATAATCCCGCCCTCAATGAGCAGTTCTTC.

This clonotype came up a few times. The chain links TRBV9 to TRBJ1-1, with 7 bases identical to TRBD1. The CDR3 is made up of 16 amino acids. The germline V gene has CDR1 SGDLS and CDR2 YYNGEE. V gave up 3 bases and J gave up 0 bases; unmatched junction bases: 8. The CDR3 DNA reads TGTGCCAGCAGCGCCACCCCAACAGGGGTGAACACTGAAGCTTTCTTT. It specifies CASSATPTGVNTEAFF.

This clonotype was seen at least ten times. J is TRBJ1-4 and V is TRBV28, with D possibly matching TRBD1 (6 bases). The germline CDR1 and CDR2 sequences are MDHEN and SYDVKM. The CDR3 is made up of 14 amino acids. With 6 bases removed from V and 7 bases from J, the gap between germline ends came to 15 bases. The DNA of the CDR3 is TGTGCCAGCAGGTCTACAGGGATCGCTGAAAAACTGTTTTTT. This translates into CASRSTGIAEKLFF.

The chain carries TRBV10-1 and TRBJ2-6; no clear D. CDR1 is WNHNN, CDR2 SYGVQD, per germline (reference sequence). The CDR3 loop spans 12 amino acids. V was shortened by 6 bases and J by 0 bases, with 0 bases between the two germline ends. CDR3 DNA sequence: TGCGCCAGCAGCTCTGGGGCCAACGTCCTGACTTTC. Its translation: CASSSGANVLTF.

The rearrangement links TRBV7-2 to TRBJ2-4; tentative D call: TRBD2 (6 bases). Germline V gives CDR1 SGHTA, CDR2 FQGNSA. V was trimmed by 5 bases and J by 0 bases, leaving 14 bases between them. CDR3 length: 16 residues. This CDR3 reads CASSGEPGRAKNIQYF. In DNA, the CDR3 is TGTGCCAGCAGCGGAGAACCCGGGAGAGCCAAAAACATTCAGTACTTC.

This chain connects TRBV4-1 to TRBJ2-2; 9 nucleotides match TRBD1. The V gene end was trimmed by 4 bases and the J gene end by 3 bases; junction bases not matched to a gene: 3. This CDR3 has 15 amino acids. Looked up from germline, CDR1 is MGHRA and CDR2 is YSYEKL. The CDR3 DNA reads as TGCGCCAGCAGCCTAACAGGGGGCGACACCGGGGAGCTGTTTTTT. Translating gives CASSLTGGDTGELFF.

In its sample, this clonotype was seen a few times. The V gene is TRBV7-2, the J gene TRBJ1-1; D is undetermined. The CDR3 extends over 14 amino acids. Germline V gene data show CDR1 as SGHTA and CDR2 as FQGNSA. Trimming cost V 0 bases and J 4 bases, with 9 bases left between them. The CDR3 spells CASSLAPRGTEAFF. The CDR3 bases are TGTGCCAGCAGCTTAGCTCCCCGGGGCACTGAAGCTTTCTTT.

This clonotype has more than one count but fewer than ten. The chain joins TRBV11-2 to TRBJ2-2; 8 bases are shared with TRBD2. The CDR3 has 16 residues. J was trimmed by 4 bases and V by 8 bases; bases with no gene match: 12. CDR1 and CDR2 from the germline V gene are SGHAT and FQNNGV. CDR3 nucleotides: TGTGCCAGCGCCCCTTTAGCGGGGTTTAGCACCGGGGAGCTGTTTTTT. Residues: CASAPLAGFSTGELFF.

This clonotype was seen a few times. V gene TRBV6-6 combines with J gene TRBJ1-6; 8 bases align to TRBD1. The germline V gene encodes CDR1 MNHNY and CDR2 SVGAGI (reference sequence). After removal of 0 bases from V and 7 bases from J, the junction contained 11 bases not matched to a gene. The CDR3 totals 18 residues. DNA of the CDR3: TGTGCCAGCAGTTACTCGGGAAGTTCTAGGACAGGGAATTCACCCCTCCACTTT. As protein: CASSYSGSSRTGNSPLHF.

This clonotype turned up a few times. The rearrangement links TRBV5-1 to TRBJ2-3; 14 bases map to TRBD2. From germline, CDR1 is SGHRS and CDR2 YFSETQ. This CDR3 region has 19 residues. The ends lost 4 bases at V and 1 base at J; junction bases unmatched: 11. Here the CDR3 DNA reads TGCGCCAGCAGCACTCTACCGCCGGGACTAGCGGGGGGCACAGATACGCAGTATTTT. Translating it yields CASSTLPPGLAGGTDTQYF.

The chain recombines TRBV7-3 with TRBJ2-3; either TRBD1 or TRBD2 may supply D (5 bases each). The CDR3 covers 14 residues. Germline lookup yields CDR1 SGHTA and CDR2 FQGTGA. V was shortened by 5 bases and J by 1 base, with 10 bases between the two germline ends. The CDR3 here is CASSLGTGTDTQYF. The CDR3 DNA sequence: TGTGCCAGCAGCCTCGGGACCGGCACAGATACGCAGTATTTT.

Only a few counts were recorded for this clonotype. The V and J genes are TRBV11-2 and TRBJ2-3; tentative D call: TRBD2 (5 bases). The CDR3 spans 12 residues. CDR1 SGHAT and CDR2 FQNNGV come from the germline V gene. V lost 5 bases to trimming and J lost 7 bases, with 10 bases between them. The CDR3 coding sequence is TGTGCCAGCAGCCCCCGAGGGTATACGCAGTATTTT. This encodes CASSPRGYTQYF.

The chain joins TRBV20-1 to TRBJ2-3; D not certain. Germline CDR1 DFQATT, CDR2 SNEGSKA (reference sequence). V gave up 1 base and J gave up 3 bases, with 11 bases separating them. This CDR3 region has 14 residues. CDR3 loop: CSARGGVKTDTQYF. The CDR3, as DNA: TGCAGTGCTAGAGGTGGGGTGAAGACAGATACGCAGTATTTT.

Many counts were recorded for this clonotype. The chain is built from TRBV6-1 and TRBJ1-6; the match to TRBD1 covers 8 bases. V gave up 6 bases and J gave up 8 bases; unmatched junction bases: 9. Per germline, CDR1 MNHNS and CDR2 SASEGT. This CDR3 is built from 15 residues. The CDR3 DNA reads TGTGCCAGCAGAGGACAGGGTGTCTCCTATTCACCCCTCCACTTT. It yields the protein CASRGQGVSYSPLHF.

This clonotype was detected a few times. The rearrangement uses TRBV19 and TRBJ2-3; TRBD1 might be the D (6 bases). V was pared by 7 bases and J by 0 bases, with 11 bases between. Germline CDR1 is LNHDA and CDR2 is SQIVND (reference sequence). The CDR3 is made up of 14 amino acids. DNA of the CDR3: TGTGCCAGTAAACAAGACAGGAGCACAGATACGCAGTATTTT. It encodes CASKQDRSTDTQYF.

As concerns this clonotype: One base away lies a much larger clone, so this may be a sequencing read error. The chain recombines TRBV6-5 with TRBJ2-3, with D possibly being TRBD1 (6 bases). The germline V gene has CDR1 MNHEY and CDR2 SVGAGI. The CDR3 loop spans 13 amino acids. The CDR3 loop is CASTQGRWTETFF. The CDR3 DNA is TGTGCCAGTACCCAGGGGCGTTGGACTGAAACTTTCTTT.

This clonotype was recorded at least ten times. CDR3 in DNA: TGTGCCAGCACCACCCCCAGGGGCTATGGCTACACCTTC. Its translation is CASTTPRGYGYTF. This rearrangement joins TRBV27 to TRBJ1-2, with D possibly matching TRBD1 (6 bases). Germline assignment: CDR1 MNHEY and CDR2 SMNVEV (reference sequence). Trimming stripped 7 bases from V and 4 bases from J, with 13 bases between. The CDR3 covers 13 residues.

This sequence joins TRBV6-2 or TRBV6-3 and TRBJ2-3; D is unclear. V gave up 9 bases and J gave up 6 bases, with 19 bases separating them. The CDR3 runs 14 residues. Germline V gene lookup returns CDR1 MNHEY and CDR2 SVGEGT. The CDR3 loop is CARRTDPTADTQYF. The CDR3 nucleotides read TGTGCCAGAAGGACGGACCCGACCGCCGATACGCAGTATTTT.

This clonotype showed up just once. Given a much more abundant clone one base away, this may be a read error. The chain links TRBV20-1 to TRBJ1-4; 7 bases align to TRBD1. This CDR3 region has 12 residues. Germline V gene sequence: CDR1 DFQATT, CDR2 SNEGSKA (reference sequence). CDR3 bases: TGCAGTGTCAGGGGGTCTAATGAAGAACTGTTTTTT. Encoded protein: CSVRGSNEELFF.

This clonotype has ten or more counts. The chain couples TRBV24-1 to TRBJ2-3; possible D gene TRBD1, 5 bases. Trimming cost V 6 bases and J 5 bases, with 14 bases left between them. The CDR3 contains 14 residues. Germline V CDR1 and CDR2: KGHDR, SFDVKD. CDR3 sequence reads: CATSLGRTRDTQYF. The CDR3 DNA reads as TGTGCCACCAGTCTGGGGCGGACGCGAGATACGCAGTATTTT.

The rearrangement joins TRBV5-1 to TRBJ1-6; D gene ambiguous. The CDR3 spans 15 residues. Germline assignment: CDR1 SGHRS and CDR2 YFSETQ. Trimming stripped 5 bases from V and 6 bases from J, with 15 bases between. CDR3 DNA: TGCGCCAGCAGATGGGAGGGAGGCGGTAATTCACCCCTCCACTTT. Translation gives CASRWEGGGNSPLHF.

The table lists this clonotype with many counts. The chain is built from TRBV6-6 and TRBJ1-1, with D maybe TRBD1 (6 bases). The CDR3 runs to 15 residues. Germline CDR1 is MNHNY and CDR2 is SVGAGI (reference sequence). V lost 0 bases and J 3 bases, leaving 11 bases between the germline ends. The CDR3 region is CASSYSKQGHTEAFF. The CDR3 DNA sequence: TGTGCCAGCAGTTACTCGAAACAGGGTCACACTGAAGCTTTCTTT.

This chain links TRBV4-2 with TRBJ2-5; 8 bases fit TRBD2. The CDR3 contains 17 residues. V was pared by 0 bases and J by 1 base, with 7 bases of the junction left unmatched. Germline V CDR1 and CDR2: LGHNA, YNFKEQ. The CDR3 coding sequence is TGTGCCAGCAGCCAAGACCACGGGGGGGCTAGCCAAGAGACCCAGTACTTC. Its translation: CASSQDHGGASQETQYF.

The chain is built from TRBV10-2 and TRBJ2-1; D is unclear. From germline, CDR1 is WSHSY and CDR2 SAAADI. Trimming stripped 5 bases from V and 8 bases from J, with 10 bases between. This CDR3 has 12 amino acids. CDR3 sequence (DNA): TGCGCCAGCAGTCAGAGCACCGATGAGCAGTTCTTC. The encoded protein is CASSQSTDEQFF.

The V call is TRBV7-9, the J call TRBJ1-1; D is uncertain. The CDR3 is made up of 13 amino acids. CDR1 and CDR2 (germline): SEHNR, FQNEAQ (reference sequence). The V and J ends lost 4 bases and 0 bases respectively, with 6 bases between them. The CDR3: CASSSGMNTEAFF. The CDR3 DNA is TGTGCCAGCAGCTCCGGGATGAACACTGAAGCTTTCTTT.

Written as DNA, the CDR3 is TGTGCCACCAGTGACCCCAATCCCCTGGGGCCCCAAGAGACCCAGTACTTC. Residues: CATSDPNPLGPQETQYF. This chain connects TRBV24-1 to TRBJ2-5, with D possibly TRBD1 on 5 matching bases. V dropped 4 bases and J dropped 1 base, with 18 bases sitting between them. The CDR3 is 17 amino acids. Germline loops: CDR1 KGHDR, CDR2 SFDVKD.

This clonotype was observed many times. The rearrangement links TRBV7-2 to TRBJ2-1; D unresolved. V lost 2 bases, J lost 1 base, and 15 bases lay in between. CDR1 is SGHTA and CDR2 is FQGNSA in the germline V gene. The CDR3 is 17 residues long. CDR3 in amino acids: CASSLRLSRSSYNEQFF. The CDR3 nucleotides are TGTGCCAGCAGCTTAAGGCTGAGTAGAAGTTCCTACAATGAGCAGTTCTTC.

This clonotype was detected a few times. V gene TRBV7-9 combines with J gene TRBJ2-3; D might be TRBD1 or TRBD2, each matching 7 bases. The germline V and J ends were trimmed by 7 bases and 7 bases, with 18 bases remaining between them. Germline V gene sequence: CDR1 SEHNR, CDR2 FQNEAQ (reference sequence). The length of the CDR3 is 14 residues. The CDR3 bases are TGTGCCAGCACCCCAGGGGGGGGGCCTTATACGCAGTATTTT. Its protein product is CASTPGGGPYTQYF. Based on the CDR3 plus reference TRBV7-9 and TRBJ2-3, the full variable domain is DTGVSQNPRHKITKRGQNVTFRCDPISEHNRLYWYRQTLGQGPEFLTYFQNEAQLEKSRLLSDRFSAERPKGSFSTLEIQRTEQGDSAMYLCASTPGGGPYTQYFGPGTRLTVL.

This clonotype was detected only a few times. This chain's CDR3 is CATSNTGELFF. As DNA, the CDR3 is TGTGCCACTTCTAACACCGGGGAGCTGTTTTTT. This chain joins TRBV12-3 or TRBV12-4 and TRBJ2-2; D uncertain. The CDR3 is 11 residues long. V lost 10 bases and J lost 2, with 5 bases in between.